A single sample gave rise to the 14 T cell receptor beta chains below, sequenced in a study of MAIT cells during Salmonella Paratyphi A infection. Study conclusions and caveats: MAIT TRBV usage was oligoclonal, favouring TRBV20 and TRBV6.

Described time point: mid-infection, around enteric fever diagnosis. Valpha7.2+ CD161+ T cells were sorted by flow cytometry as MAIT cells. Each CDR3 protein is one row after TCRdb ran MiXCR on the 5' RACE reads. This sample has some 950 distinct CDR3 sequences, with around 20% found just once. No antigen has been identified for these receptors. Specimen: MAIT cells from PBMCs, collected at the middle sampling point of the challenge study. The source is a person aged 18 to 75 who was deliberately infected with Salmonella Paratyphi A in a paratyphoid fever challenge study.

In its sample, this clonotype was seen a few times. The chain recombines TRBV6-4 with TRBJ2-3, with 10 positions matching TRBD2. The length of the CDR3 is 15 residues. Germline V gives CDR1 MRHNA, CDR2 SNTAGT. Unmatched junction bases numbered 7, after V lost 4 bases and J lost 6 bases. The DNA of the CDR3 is TGTGCCAGCAGTGGGACTAGCGGAGCGGTGGATACGCAGTATTTT. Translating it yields CASSGTSGAVDTQYF.

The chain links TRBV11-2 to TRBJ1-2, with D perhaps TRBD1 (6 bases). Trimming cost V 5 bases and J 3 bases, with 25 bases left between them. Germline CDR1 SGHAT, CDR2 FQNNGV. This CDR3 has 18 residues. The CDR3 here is CASSPPTPGTNWDYGYTF. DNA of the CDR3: TGTGCCAGCAGCCCCCCAACCCCCGGGACAAACTGGGACTATGGCTACACCTTC.

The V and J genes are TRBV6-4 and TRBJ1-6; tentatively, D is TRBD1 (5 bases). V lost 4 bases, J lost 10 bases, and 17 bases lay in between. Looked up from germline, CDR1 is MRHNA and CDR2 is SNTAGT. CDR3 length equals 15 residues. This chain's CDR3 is CASSATGTSGSPLHF. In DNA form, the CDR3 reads TGTGCCAGCAGTGCGACTGGGACGTCGGGGTCACCCCTCCACTTT.

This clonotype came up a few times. The CDR3 nucleotides read TGCAGTGCTAGAGAGGGACTAGCGGGAGACTCGGGTGAGCAGTTCTTC. Encoded protein: CSAREGLAGDSGEQFF. This chain links TRBV20-1 with TRBJ2-1; 14 bases map to TRBD2. CDR1 DFQATT and CDR2 SNEGSKA come from the germline V gene (reference sequence). CDR3 size: 16 residues. V gave up 0 bases and J gave up 9 bases; unmatched junction bases: 7.

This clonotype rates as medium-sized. The CDR3 sequence: CATRDFGDADTQYF. In DNA, the CDR3 is TGTGCCACCAGGGACTTCGGCGACGCAGATACGCAGTATTTT. The chain couples TRBV24-1 to TRBJ2-3; D is perhaps TRBD2 (5 bases). The germline CDR1 and CDR2 sequences are KGHDR and SFDVKD. Trimming pared 7 bases from V and 4 bases from J, leaving 14 bases between. The CDR3 contains 14 residues.

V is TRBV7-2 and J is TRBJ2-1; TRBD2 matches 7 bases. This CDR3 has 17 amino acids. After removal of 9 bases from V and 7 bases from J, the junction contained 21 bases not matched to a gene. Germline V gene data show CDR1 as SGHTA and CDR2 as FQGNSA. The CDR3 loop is CARRSLGLGPAGNEQFF. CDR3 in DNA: TGTGCCAGAAGAAGCCTTGGACTAGGCCCCGCCGGGAATGAGCAGTTCTTC.

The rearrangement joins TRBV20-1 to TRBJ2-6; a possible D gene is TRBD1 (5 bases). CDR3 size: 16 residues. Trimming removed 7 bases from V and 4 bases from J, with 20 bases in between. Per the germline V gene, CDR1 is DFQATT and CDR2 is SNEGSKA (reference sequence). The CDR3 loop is CSVSLGALSGANVLTF. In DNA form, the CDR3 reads TGCAGTGTGTCTCTAGGGGCGCTTTCGGGGGCCAACGTCCTGACTTTC.

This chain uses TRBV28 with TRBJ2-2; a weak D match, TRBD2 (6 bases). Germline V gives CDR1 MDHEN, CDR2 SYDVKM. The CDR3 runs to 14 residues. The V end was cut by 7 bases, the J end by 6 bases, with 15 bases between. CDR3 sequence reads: CASKDGSESGELFF. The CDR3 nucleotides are TGTGCCAGCAAGGACGGGAGTGAGTCCGGGGAGCTGTTTTTT.

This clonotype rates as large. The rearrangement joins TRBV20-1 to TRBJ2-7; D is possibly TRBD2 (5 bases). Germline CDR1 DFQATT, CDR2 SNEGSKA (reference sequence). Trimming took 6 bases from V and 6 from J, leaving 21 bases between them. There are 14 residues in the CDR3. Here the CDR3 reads CSANGLSTALEQYF. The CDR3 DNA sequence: TGCAGTGCCAATGGACTGTCAACCGCCCTCGAGCAGTACTTC.

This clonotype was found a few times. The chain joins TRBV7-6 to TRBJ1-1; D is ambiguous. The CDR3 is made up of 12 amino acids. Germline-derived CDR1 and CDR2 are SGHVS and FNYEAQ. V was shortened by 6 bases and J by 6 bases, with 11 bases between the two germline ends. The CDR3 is CASRPGGAEAFF. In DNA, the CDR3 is TGTGCCAGCAGGCCAGGCGGGGCTGAAGCTTTCTTT.

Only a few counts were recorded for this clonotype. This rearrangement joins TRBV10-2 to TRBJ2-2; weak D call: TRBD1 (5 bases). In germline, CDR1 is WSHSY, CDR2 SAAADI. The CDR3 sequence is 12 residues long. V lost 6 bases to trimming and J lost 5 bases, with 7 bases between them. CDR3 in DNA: TGCGCCAGCAGGTCAGGGACCGGGGAGCTGTTTTTT. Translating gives CASRSGTGELFF.

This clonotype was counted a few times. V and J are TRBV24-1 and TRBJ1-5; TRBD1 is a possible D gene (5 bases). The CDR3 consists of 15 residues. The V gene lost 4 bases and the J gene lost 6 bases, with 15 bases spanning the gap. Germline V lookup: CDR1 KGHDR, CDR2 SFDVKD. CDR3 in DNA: TGTGCCACCAGTGAGACCGACAGATATTCTCAGCCCCAGCATTTT. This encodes CATSETDRYSQPQHF.

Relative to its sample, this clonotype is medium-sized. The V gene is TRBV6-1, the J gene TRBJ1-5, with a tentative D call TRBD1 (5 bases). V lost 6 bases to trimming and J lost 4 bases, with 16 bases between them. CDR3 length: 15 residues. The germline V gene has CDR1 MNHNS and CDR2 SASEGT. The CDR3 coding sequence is TGTGCCAGCAGGTTAGGGACTTTTGGAAATCAGCCCCAGCATTTT. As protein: CASRLGTFGNQPQHF.

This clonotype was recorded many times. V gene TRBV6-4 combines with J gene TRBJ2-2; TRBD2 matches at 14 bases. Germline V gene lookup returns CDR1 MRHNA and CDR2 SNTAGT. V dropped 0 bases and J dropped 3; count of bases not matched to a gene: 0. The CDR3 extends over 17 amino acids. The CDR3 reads CASSDSTSGGDTGELFF. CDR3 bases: TGTGCCAGCAGTGACTCGACTAGCGGGGGGGACACCGGGGAGCTGTTTTTT.